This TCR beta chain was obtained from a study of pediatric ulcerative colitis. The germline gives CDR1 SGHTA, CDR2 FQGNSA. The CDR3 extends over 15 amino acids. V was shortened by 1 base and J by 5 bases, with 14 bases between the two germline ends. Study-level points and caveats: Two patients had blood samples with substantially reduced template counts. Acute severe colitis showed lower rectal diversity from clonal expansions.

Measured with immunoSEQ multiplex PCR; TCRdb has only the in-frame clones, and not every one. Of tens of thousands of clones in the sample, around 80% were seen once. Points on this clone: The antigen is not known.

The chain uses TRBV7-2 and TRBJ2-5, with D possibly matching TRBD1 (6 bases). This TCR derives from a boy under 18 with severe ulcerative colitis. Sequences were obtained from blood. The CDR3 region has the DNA TGTGCCAGCAGCTTAGACCAGGGGAAGTGGGAGACCCAGTACTTC. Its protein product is CASSLDQGKWETQYF.